A single sample is the source of the 18 T cell receptor beta chains below, sequenced in a study of identifying expanded T cells in peripheral blood. Assay used: immunoSEQ multiplex PCR; TCRdb lists only in-frame clones, some missing. Of around 78,000 clones listed, 84% are singletons. The sequencing sample was made of blood. The receptors come from a person aged 18 to 69 in good health.

The genes are TRBV29-1 and TRBJ2-7; D may be TRBD1 (5 bases). Trimming took 1 base from V and 6 from J, leaving 13 bases between them. The CDR3 has 13 residues. Germline CDR1 is SQVTM and CDR2 is ANQGSEA. Written as DNA, the CDR3 is TGCAGCGTTGAAGCTACAGGCGGCTCCGAGCAGTACTTC. Protein: CSVEATGGSEQYF.

The chain is built from TRBV28 and TRBJ1-2; the D is unclear. Trimming removed 6 bases at V and 8 bases at J, with 13 bases between. This CDR3 is built from 12 residues. Looked up from germline, CDR1 is MDHEN and CDR2 is SYDVKM. This CDR3 is CASSRPFRGYTF. The CDR3, as DNA: TGTGCCAGCAGCCGTCCATTCCGGGGCTACACCTTC.

The rearrangement links TRBV2 to TRBJ1-5; D remains ambiguous. The CDR3 is 15 residues long. Per the germline V gene, CDR1 is SNHLY and CDR2 is FYNNEI. Deletions cut 6 bases from V and 0 bases from J, with 12 bases between. The CDR3 loop is CASRADHYSNQPQHF. The CDR3 DNA follows: TGTGCCAGCAGGGCCGACCACTATAGCAATCAGCCCCAGCATTTT.

The J gene is TRBJ1-4, the V gene TRBV25-1; 8 bases line up with TRBD1. The trim removed 6 bases at V and 6 bases at J, leaving 3 bases unmatched. The CDR3 runs 13 residues. The germline V gene encodes CDR1 MGHDK and CDR2 SYGVNS. The CDR3 DNA sequence: TGTGCCAGCAGGCAGGGGGCCCATGAAAAACTGTTTTTT. Its translation: CASRQGAHEKLFF.

This chain links TRBV11-2 with TRBJ1-2; perhaps TRBD1 as D (6 bases). Germline assignment: CDR1 SGHAT and CDR2 FQNNGV. The CDR3 spans 13 residues. V was shortened by 6 bases and J by 4 bases, with 12 bases between the two germline ends. The CDR3 nucleotides are TGTGCCAGCAGTCCGGGACACCTCTATGGCTACACCTTC. As protein: CASSPGHLYGYTF.

The gene calls are TRBV11-3 and TRBJ1-1, with 9 bases lining up with TRBD1. The J segment lost 5 bases and the V segment lost 1 base, leaving 2 bases of the junction unmatched. The germline gives CDR1 SGHNT, CDR2 YENEEA. CDR3 size: 14 residues. DNA for the CDR3: TGTGCCAGCAGCTTAGGGACAGGGGAGACTGAAGCTTTCTTT. It encodes CASSLGTGETEAFF. The variable domain in full, completed from reference TRBV11-3 and TRBJ1-1, reads EAGVVQSPRYKIIEKKQPVAFWCNPISGHNTLYWYLQNLGQGPELLIRYENEEAVDDSQLPKDRFSAERLKGVDSTLKIQPAELGDSAVYLCASSLGTGETEAFFGQGTRLTVV.

A remark on this clone: At one boundary the junction diverges from the germline segment, which might be a read error. This chain connects TRBV7-7 to TRBJ2-2; no clear D gene. The CDR3 has 14 amino acids. CDR1 and CDR2 from the germline V gene are SSHAT and FNYEAQ (reference sequence). In DNA form, the CDR3 reads TGTGCTAGCAGCCTGGCAGGGAACACCGGGGAGCTGTTTTTT. Translating it yields CASSLAGNTGELFF. The full variable domain, completed using reference TRBV7-7 and TRBJ2-2, is GAGVSQSPRYKVTKRGQDVTLRCDPISSHATLYWYQQALGQGPEFLTYFNYEAQPDKSGLPSDRFSAERPEGSISTLTIQRTEQRDSAMYRCASSLAGNTGELFFGEGSRLTVL.

This clone was recorded once. The chain joins TRBV28 to TRBJ1-1; possible D gene TRBD1, 5 bases. Germline CDR1 and CDR2: MDHEN and SYDVKM. The CDR3 spans 14 residues. V was clipped by 5 bases and J by 5 bases, with 15 bases between them. In nucleotides, the CDR3 is TGTGCCAGCAGTGTAGACAGTCCTTATACTGAAGCTTTCTTT. The encoded protein is CASSVDSPYTEAFF.

This clone was detected once. V usage is TRBV7-9 and J usage is TRBJ2-7, with D uncertain. The germline V gene encodes CDR1 SEHNR and CDR2 FQNEAQ (reference sequence). V was pared by 1 base and J by 1 base, with 2 bases between. There are 12 residues in the CDR3. This CDR3 reads CASSLGSYEQYF. In DNA, the CDR3 is TGTGCCAGCAGCTTAGGTTCCTACGAGCAGTACTTC.

This chain uses TRBV18 with TRBJ2-7, with TRBD2 as a possible D gene (6 bases). Trimming left V 6 bases short and J 3 bases short, with 15 bases between. CDR1 and CDR2 (germline): KGHSH, LQKENI. The CDR3 runs to 14 residues. The DNA for the CDR3 is TGTGCCAGCTCGCCTACCGGGACTGGCTACGAGCAGTACTTC. As protein: CASSPTGTGYEQYF.

The V call is TRBV28, the J call TRBJ2-7; a possible D gene is TRBD1 (6 bases). V lost 2 bases, J lost 2 bases, and 22 bases lay in between. CDR1 is MDHEN and CDR2 is SYDVKM in the germline V gene. The CDR3 consists of 18 residues. The CDR3 loop is CASSLRIARPGVTYEQYF. CDR3 nucleotides: TGTGCCAGCAGTTTACGGATCGCACGACCAGGGGTTACCTACGAGCAGTACTTC.

The rearrangement uses TRBV10-3 and TRBJ2-1; 12 bases agree with TRBD1. Germline values: CDR1 ENHRY, CDR2 SYGVKD. The CDR3 spans 13 residues. J gave up 8 bases and V 11 bases, and 7 bases lay outside the gene matches. CDR3 DNA sequence: TGTGCCTCCTTGGGACAGGGGGCTGATGAGCAGTTCTTC. Its protein is CASLGQGADEQFF.

The chain uses TRBV5-1 and TRBJ1-4; D gene ambiguous. The CDR3 has 15 amino acids. Germline loops: CDR1 SGHRS, CDR2 YFSETQ. V lost 2 bases, J lost 0 bases, and 8 bases lay in between. In DNA form, the CDR3 reads TGCGCCAGCAGCTTAGATACGGCAACTAATGAAAAACTGTTTTTT. As protein: CASSLDTATNEKLFF.

The V and J genes are TRBV7-8 and TRBJ2-1; TRBD2 matches at 8 bases. The CDR3 has 16 amino acids. In germline, CDR1 is SGHVS, CDR2 FQNEAQ. J was trimmed by 8 bases and V by 5 bases; bases with no gene match: 14. The CDR3 protein is CASSALTGRALDEQFF. DNA for the CDR3: TGTGCCAGCAGCGCTCTGACCGGGAGGGCCCTGGATGAGCAGTTCTTC.

The chain links TRBV2 to TRBJ2-5; no definite D call. This CDR3 is 14 amino acids long. V was trimmed by 3 bases and J by 1 base, leaving 9 bases between them. Germline-derived CDR1 and CDR2 are SNHLY and FYNNEI. This chain's CDR3 is CASSDRRFQETQYF. Written as DNA, the CDR3 is TGTGCCAGCAGTGATCGAAGATTCCAAGAGACCCAGTACTTC.

The chain has TRBV5-1 and TRBJ1-2; D might be TRBD1 (5 bases). Germline V CDR1 and CDR2: SGHRS, YFSETQ. CDR3 length: 14 residues. V lost 0 bases and J lost 5, with 11 bases in between. In DNA form, the CDR3 reads TGCGCCAGCAGCTTGGGAGGGGTAGGGTATGGCTACACCTTC. It codes for CASSLGGVGYGYTF.

The chain combines TRBV6-5 with TRBJ1-2; 7 bases line up with TRBD1. This CDR3 contains 12 residues. Germline-derived CDR1 and CDR2 are MNHEY and SVGAGI. Unmatched junction bases numbered 7, after V lost 4 bases and J lost 11 bases. CDR3 coding DNA: TGTGCCAGCAGTTGGGACAGCAGGATGTACACCTTC. It specifies CASSWDSRMYTF.

The chain joins TRBV6-5 to TRBJ2-5, with D possibly TRBD2 on 8 matching bases. The germline V gene encodes CDR1 MNHEY and CDR2 SVGAGI. V was trimmed by 8 bases and J by 4 bases, leaving 17 bases between them. CDR3 size: 14 residues. The DNA for the CDR3 is TGTGCCAGCCAAACGGGAGGGGGCGGAGAGACCCAGTACTTC. Its protein product is CASQTGGGGETQYF.